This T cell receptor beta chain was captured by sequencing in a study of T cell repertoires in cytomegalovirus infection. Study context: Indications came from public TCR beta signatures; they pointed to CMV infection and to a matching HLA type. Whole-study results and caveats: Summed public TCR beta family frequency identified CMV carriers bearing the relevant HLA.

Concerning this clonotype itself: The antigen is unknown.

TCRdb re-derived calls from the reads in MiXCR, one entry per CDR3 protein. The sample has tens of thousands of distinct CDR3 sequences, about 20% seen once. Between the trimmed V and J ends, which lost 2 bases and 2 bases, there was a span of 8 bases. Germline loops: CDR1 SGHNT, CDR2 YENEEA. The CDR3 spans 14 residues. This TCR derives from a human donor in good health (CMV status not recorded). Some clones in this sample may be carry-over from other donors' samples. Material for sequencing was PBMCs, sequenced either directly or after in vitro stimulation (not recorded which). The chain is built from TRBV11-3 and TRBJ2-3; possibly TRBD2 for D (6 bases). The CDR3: CASSLSGATDTQYF. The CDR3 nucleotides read TGTGCCAGCAGCTTATCGGGAGCCACAGATACGCAGTATTTT.